The rows below give T cell receptor beta chains drawn from one sample of a study of blood T cell repertoires in COVID-19. Profiling relied on immunoSEQ multiplex PCR, and the TCRdb table lists in-frame clones only, not all of them. The table includes roughly 290,000 clones, 80% to 95% detected once. The sequenced material came from peripheral blood. These receptors all come from a woman aged 30 to 39 with COVID-19, enrolled during active disease. The CDR3 runs from the conserved cysteine through the conserved F or W. The D gene is left open where the match is weak.

V	J	D	DNA	CDR3
TRBV9	TRBJ1-3	.	TGTGCCAGCAGCCCCAGGTCCAGACTAATCTCTGGAAACACCATATATTTT	CASSPRSRLISGNTIYF
TRBV9	TRBJ2-7	.	TGTGCCAGCAGCGTAGGACAGAACTACGAGCAGTACTTC	CASSVGQNYEQYF
TRBV3-1/TRBV3-2	TRBJ1-5	TRBD1	TGTGCCAGCAGCCAAGATCTGGGACAGGGGGCCAATAGCAATCAGCCCCAGCATTTT	CASSQDLGQGANSNQPQHF
TRBV5-1	TRBJ2-7	TRBD2	TGCGCCAGCAGCTTTACTAGCGGGAGGGTTTACGAGCAGTACTTC	CASSFTSGRVYEQYF
TRBV5-1	TRBJ2-2	TRBD2	TGCGCCAGCAGCTTTAGCGGGAAGGCGAACACCGGGGAGCTGTTTTTT	CASSFSGKANTGELFF
TRBV10-1	TRBJ2-6	.	TGCGCCAGCAGTGAGAACAGGCCTGGGGCCAACGTCCTGACTTTC	CASSENRPGANVLTF
TRBV30	TRBJ2-7	TRBD1	TGTGCCTGGACCCGGGGACAGACAGGCGAGCAGTACTTC	CAWTRGQTGEQYF
TRBV19	TRBJ2-5	.	TGTGCCTCCCAAGTGGCCAGTAACACCGAGACCCAGTACTTC	CASQVASNTETQYF
TRBV5-6	TRBJ1-2	.	TGTGCCAGCAGTAACAAGCCAGGTCCCTATGGCTACACCTTC	CASSNKPGPYGYTF
TRBV3-1/TRBV3-2	TRBJ1-2	.	TGTGCCAGCACCTCAAGGGGTGGCTACACCTTC	CASTSRGGYTF
TRBV20-1	TRBJ2-1	.	TGCAGTGCCGCCCAGCGGGAGCAGTTCTTC	CSAAQREQFF
TRBV6-5	TRBJ1-5	.	TGTGCCAGCAGGCCGACAGAGTATAGCAATCAGCCCCAGCATTTT	CASRPTEYSNQPQHF
TRBV24-1	TRBJ2-7	TRBD2	TGTGCCACCGAAGAGGGCGGGAGCAGGGAGCAGTACTTC	CATEEGGSREQYF
TRBV2	TRBJ2-2	TRBD1	TGTGCCAGCAGTGTTGACAGGGGTGACACCGGGGAGCTGTTTTTT	CASSVDRGDTGELFF